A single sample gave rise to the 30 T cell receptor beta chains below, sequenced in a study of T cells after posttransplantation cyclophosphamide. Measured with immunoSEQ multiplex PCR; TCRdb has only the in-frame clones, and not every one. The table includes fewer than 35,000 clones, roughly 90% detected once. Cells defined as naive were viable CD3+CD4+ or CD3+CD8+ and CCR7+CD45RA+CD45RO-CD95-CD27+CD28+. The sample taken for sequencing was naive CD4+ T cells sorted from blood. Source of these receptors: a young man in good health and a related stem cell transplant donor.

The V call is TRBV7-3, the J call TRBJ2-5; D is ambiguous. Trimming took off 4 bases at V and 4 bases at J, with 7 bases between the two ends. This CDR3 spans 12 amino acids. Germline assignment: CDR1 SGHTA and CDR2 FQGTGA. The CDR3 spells CASSSTGETQYF. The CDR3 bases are TGTGCCAGCAGCTCGACGGGAGAGACCCAGTACTTC.

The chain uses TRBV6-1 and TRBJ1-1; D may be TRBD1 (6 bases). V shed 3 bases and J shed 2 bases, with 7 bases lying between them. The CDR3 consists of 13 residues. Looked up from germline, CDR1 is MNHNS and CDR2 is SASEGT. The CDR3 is CASSDRGNTEAFF. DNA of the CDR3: TGTGCCAGCAGTGACAGGGGCAACACTGAAGCTTTCTTT.

Here the CDR3 reads CASRRQGQETQYF. DNA of the CDR3: TGTGCCAGTAGACGACAGGGCCAAGAGACCCAGTACTTC. This chain uses TRBV6-6 with TRBJ2-5; 7 bases match TRBD1. The CDR3 contains 13 residues. Trimming removed 9 bases from V and 1 base from J; junction bases left unmatched: 5. The germline V gene encodes CDR1 MNHNY and CDR2 SVGAGI (reference sequence).

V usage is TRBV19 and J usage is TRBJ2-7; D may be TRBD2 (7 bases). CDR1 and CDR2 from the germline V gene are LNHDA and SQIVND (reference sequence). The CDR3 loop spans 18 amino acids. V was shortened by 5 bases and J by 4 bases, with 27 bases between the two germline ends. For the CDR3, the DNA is TGTGCCAGTAGTCCCCAAGGGGGGGCCAATCCGTCGGGTTACGAGCAGTACTTC. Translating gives CASSPQGGANPSGYEQYF.

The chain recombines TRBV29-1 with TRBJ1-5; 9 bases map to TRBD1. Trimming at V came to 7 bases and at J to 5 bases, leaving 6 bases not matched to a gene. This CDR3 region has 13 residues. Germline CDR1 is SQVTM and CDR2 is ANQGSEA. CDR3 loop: CSARTGEDQPQHF. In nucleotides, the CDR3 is TGCAGCGCCCGGACAGGGGAAGATCAGCCCCAGCATTTT.

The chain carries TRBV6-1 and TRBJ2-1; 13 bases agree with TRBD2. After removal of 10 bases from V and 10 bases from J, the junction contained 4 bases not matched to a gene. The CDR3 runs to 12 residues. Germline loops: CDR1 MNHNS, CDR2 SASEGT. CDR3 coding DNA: TGTGCCACACGACTAGCGGGGGGAGAGCAGTTCTTC. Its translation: CATRLAGGEQFF.

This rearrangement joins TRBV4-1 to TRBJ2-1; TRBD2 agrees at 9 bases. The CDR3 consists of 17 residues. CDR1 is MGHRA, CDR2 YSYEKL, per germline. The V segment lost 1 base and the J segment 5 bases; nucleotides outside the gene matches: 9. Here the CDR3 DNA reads TGCGCCAGCAGCCAAGTGGGAAGCGGGGGGTTGGACAATGAGCAGTTCTTC. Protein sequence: CASSQVGSGGLDNEQFF.

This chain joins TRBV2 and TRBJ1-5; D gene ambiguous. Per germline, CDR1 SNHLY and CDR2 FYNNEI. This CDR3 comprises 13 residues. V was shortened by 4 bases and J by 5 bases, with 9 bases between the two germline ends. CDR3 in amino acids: CASSAVRDQPQHF. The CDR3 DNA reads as TGTGCCAGCAGTGCGGTCCGGGATCAGCCCCAGCATTTT.

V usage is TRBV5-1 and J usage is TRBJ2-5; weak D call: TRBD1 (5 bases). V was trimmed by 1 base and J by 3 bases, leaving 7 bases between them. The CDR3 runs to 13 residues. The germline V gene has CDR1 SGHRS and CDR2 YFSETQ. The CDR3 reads CASSLMTEETQYF. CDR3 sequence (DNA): TGCGCCAGCAGCTTGATGACAGAAGAGACCCAGTACTTC.

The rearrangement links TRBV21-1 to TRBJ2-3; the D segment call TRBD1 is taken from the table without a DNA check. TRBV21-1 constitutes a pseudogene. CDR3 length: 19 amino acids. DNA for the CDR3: TGTGCCAGCAGCCTGCCATCAGGGACAGGGGATAGTAGGTCAGATACGCAGTATTTT. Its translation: CASSLPSGTGDSRSDTQYF.

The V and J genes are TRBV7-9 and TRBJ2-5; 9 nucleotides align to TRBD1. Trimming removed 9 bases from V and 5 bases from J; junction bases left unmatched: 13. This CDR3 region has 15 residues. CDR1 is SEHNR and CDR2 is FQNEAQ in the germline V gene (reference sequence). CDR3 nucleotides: TGTGCCAGTCGCCGTCTGGACAGGGGACGGGAGACCCAGTACTTC. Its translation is CASRRLDRGRETQYF. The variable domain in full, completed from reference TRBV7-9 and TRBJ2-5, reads DTGVSQNPRHKITKRGQNVTFRCDPISEHNRLYWYRQTLGQGPEFLTYFQNEAQLEKSRLLSDRFSAERPKGSFSTLEIQRTEQGDSAMYLCASRRLDRGRETQYFGPGTRLLVL.

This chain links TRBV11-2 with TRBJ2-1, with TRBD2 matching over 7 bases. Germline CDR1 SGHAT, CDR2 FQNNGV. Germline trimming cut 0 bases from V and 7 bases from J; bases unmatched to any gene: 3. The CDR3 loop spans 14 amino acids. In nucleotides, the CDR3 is TGTGCCAGCAGCTTAGAAGCGGGGTTAAATGAGCAGTTCTTC. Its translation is CASSLEAGLNEQFF.

This CDR3 reads CASSPRTGDEQYF. CDR3 DNA sequence: TGTGCCAGCTCACCAAGGACAGGGGACGAGCAGTACTTC. V usage is TRBV18 and J usage is TRBJ2-7; 9 bases align to TRBD1. This CDR3 has 13 amino acids. The germline gives CDR1 KGHSH, CDR2 LQKENI. V lost 2 bases, J lost 5 bases, and 1 base stayed unmatched.

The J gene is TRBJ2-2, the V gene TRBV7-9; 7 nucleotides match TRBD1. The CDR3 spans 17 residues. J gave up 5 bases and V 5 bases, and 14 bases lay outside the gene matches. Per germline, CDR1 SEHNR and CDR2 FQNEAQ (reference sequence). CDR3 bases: TGTGCCAGCAGCCCCCACCCCTTCGGGACAGATACCGGGGAGCTGTTTTTT. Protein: CASSPHPFGTDTGELFF.

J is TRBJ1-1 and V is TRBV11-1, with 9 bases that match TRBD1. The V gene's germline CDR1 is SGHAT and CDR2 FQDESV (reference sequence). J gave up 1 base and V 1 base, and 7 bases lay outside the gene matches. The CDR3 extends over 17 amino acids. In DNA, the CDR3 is TGTGCCAGCAGCTTAGGGGGACAGGGAAGTTGGAACACTGAAGCTTTCTTT. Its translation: CASSLGGQGSWNTEAFF.

The CDR3 DNA reads TGTGCCAGCGTAGGCTACAGGGTGAACACTGAAGCTTTCTTT. This sequence encodes CASVGYRVNTEAFF. The chain carries TRBV7-9 and TRBJ1-1, with D perhaps TRBD1 (6 bases). This CDR3 contains 14 residues. Per germline, CDR1 SEHNR and CDR2 FQNEAQ (reference sequence). Trimming removed 8 bases from V and 0 bases from J, with 13 bases in between. Looking up the rest from reference TRBV7-9 and TRBJ1-1 gives the full variable domain: DTGVSQNPRHKITKRGQNVTFRCDPISEHNRLYWYRQTLGQGPEFLTYFQNEAQLEKSRLLSDRFSAERPKGSFSTLEIQRTEQGDSAMYLCASVGYRVNTEAFFGQGTRLTVV.

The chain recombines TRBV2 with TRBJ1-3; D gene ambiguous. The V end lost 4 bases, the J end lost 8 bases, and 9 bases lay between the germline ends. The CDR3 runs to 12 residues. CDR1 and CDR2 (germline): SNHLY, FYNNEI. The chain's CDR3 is CASSGGVYTIYF. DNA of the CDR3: TGTGCCAGCAGTGGAGGTGTCTACACCATATATTTT.

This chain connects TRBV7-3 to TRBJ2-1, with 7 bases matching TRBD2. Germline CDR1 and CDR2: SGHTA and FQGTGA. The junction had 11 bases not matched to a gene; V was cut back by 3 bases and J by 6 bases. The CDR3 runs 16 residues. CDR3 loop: CASSFSSGRRGNEQFF. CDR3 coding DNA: TGTGCCAGCAGCTTTTCTAGCGGCCGCCGAGGCAATGAGCAGTTCTTC.

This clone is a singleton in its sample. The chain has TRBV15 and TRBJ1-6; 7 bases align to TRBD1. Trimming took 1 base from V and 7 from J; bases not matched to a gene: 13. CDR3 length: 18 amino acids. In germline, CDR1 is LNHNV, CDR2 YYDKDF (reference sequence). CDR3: CATSRGLEGASRNSPLHF. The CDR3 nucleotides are TGTGCCACCAGCAGAGGATTAGAGGGGGCGAGTCGAAATTCACCCCTCCACTTT.

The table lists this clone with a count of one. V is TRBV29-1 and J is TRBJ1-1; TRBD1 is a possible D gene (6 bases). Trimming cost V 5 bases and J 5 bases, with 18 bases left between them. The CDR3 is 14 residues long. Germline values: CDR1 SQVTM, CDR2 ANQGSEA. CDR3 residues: CSVFRGRVGTEAFF. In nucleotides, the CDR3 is TGCAGCGTTTTTAGGGGGAGGGTAGGGACTGAAGCTTTCTTT.

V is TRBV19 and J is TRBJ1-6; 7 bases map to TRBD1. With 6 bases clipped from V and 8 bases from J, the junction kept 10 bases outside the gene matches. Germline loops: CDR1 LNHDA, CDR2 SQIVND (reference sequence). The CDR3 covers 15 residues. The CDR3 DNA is TGTGCCAGTAGACCTACAGGGGCGAGGGATTCACCCCTCCACTTT. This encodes CASRPTGARDSPLHF.

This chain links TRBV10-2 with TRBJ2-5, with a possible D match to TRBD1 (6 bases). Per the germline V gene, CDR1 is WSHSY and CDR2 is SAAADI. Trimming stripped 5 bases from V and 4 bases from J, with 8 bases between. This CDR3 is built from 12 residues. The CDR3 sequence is CASSTGLETQYF. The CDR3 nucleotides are TGCGCCAGCAGTACAGGGTTAGAGACCCAGTACTTC.

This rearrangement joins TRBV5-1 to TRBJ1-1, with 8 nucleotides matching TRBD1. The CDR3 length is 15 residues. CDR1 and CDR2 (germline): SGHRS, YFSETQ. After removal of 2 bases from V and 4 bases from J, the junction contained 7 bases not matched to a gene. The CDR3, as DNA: TGCGCCAGCAGCTTTGATGGACAGGGCATCACTGAAGCTTTCTTT. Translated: CASSFDGQGITEAFF.

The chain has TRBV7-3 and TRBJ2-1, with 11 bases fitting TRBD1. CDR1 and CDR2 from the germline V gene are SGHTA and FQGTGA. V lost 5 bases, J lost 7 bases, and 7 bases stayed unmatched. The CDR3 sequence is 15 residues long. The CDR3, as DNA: TGTGCCAGCAGCCCCGGACAGGGGGCATGGAATGAGCAGTTCTTC. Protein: CASSPGQGAWNEQFF.

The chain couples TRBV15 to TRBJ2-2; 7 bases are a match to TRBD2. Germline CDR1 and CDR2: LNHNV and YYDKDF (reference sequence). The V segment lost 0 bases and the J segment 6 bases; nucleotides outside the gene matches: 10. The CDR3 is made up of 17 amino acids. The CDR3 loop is CATSRDLGPRGAGELFF. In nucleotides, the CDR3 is TGTGCCACCAGCAGAGACCTGGGACCTCGGGGGGCCGGGGAGCTGTTTTTT.

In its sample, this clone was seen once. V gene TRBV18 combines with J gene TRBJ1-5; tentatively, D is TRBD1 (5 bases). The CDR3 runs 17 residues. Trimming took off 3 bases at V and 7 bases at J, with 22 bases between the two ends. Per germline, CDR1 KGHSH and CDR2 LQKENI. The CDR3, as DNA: TGTGCCAGCTCACCGTCGCGGGGGGTTATATTAGGACAGCCCCAGCATTTT. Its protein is CASSPSRGVILGQPQHF. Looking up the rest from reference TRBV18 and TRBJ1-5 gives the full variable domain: NAGVMQNPRHLVRRRGQEARLRCSPMKGHSHVYWYRQLPEEGLKFMVYLQKENIIDESGMPKERFSAEFPKEGPSILRIQQVVRGDSAAYFCASSPSRGVILGQPQHFGDGTRLSIL.

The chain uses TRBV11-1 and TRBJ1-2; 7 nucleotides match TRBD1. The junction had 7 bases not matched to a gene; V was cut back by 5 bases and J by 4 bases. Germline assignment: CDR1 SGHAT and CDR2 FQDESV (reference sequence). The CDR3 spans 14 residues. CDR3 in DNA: TGTGCCAGCAGCCCTGACAGGGTCGGCTATGGCTACACCTTC. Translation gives CASSPDRVGYGYTF. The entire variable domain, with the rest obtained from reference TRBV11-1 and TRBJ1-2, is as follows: EAEVAQSPRYKITEKSQAVAFWCDPISGHATLYWYRQILGQGPELLVQFQDESVVDDSQLPKDRFSAERLKGVDSTLKIQPAELGDSAMYLCASSPDRVGYGYTFGSGTRLTVV.

In DNA, the CDR3 is TGTGCCAGCAGTGGACAAACCAACACTGAAGCTTTCTTT. Its protein product is CASSGQTNTEAFF. The V gene is TRBV2, the J gene TRBJ1-1; no clear D. The CDR3 totals 13 residues. Germline CDR1 and CDR2: SNHLY and FYNNEI. Trimming shortened V by 4 bases and J by 2 bases, and 8 bases separated the two germline ends.

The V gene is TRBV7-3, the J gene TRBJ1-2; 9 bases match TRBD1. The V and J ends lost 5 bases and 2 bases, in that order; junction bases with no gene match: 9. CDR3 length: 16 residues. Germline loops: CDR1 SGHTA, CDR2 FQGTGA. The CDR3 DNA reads TGTGCCAGCAGCCCGAGACCCGGGACAGGGAACTATGGCTACACCTTC. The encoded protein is CASSPRPGTGNYGYTF.

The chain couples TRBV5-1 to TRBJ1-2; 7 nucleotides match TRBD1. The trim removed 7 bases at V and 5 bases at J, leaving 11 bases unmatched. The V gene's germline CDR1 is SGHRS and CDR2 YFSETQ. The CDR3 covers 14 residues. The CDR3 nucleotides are TGCGCCAGCGGCCTACGGGACAGCACTTATGGCTACACCTTC. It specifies CASGLRDSTYGYTF.